These T cell receptor beta chains were read from a single sample in a study of shared clonotypes between healthy human individuals. The assay was immunoSEQ multiplex PCR, and TCRdb's table has in-frame clones only and misses some. The sample has roughly 1,800,000 clones, over 85% seen once. Sequencing was done on a sample of naive CD8+ T cells sorted from blood. The receptors originated from a man aged 18 to 35 in good health. CDR3s include the opening cysteine and the closing phenylalanine or tryptophan. A D gene is named only where the DNA matches it firmly. Size is stated for part of the rows, as once, few or many counts, or as a class when the clone is expanded.

J gene | D gene | clone size | V gene | CDR3 DNA | CDR3 protein
TRBJ1-3 | - | - | TRBV5-4 | TGTGCCAGCAGCTTGGATGGCGGAAACACCATATATTTT | CASSLDGGNTIYF
TRBJ2-1 | - | - | TRBV13 | TGTGCCAGCAGCTTGCTGACTAACGCCTACAATGAGCAGTTCTTC | CASSLLTNAYNEQFF
TRBJ2-1 | - | - | TRBV5-1 | TGCGCCAGCAGCGGGACGGATGGGTCCTACAATGAGCAGTTCTTC | CASSGTDGSYNEQFF
TRBJ2-5 | TRBD2 | - | TRBV7-2 | TGTGCCAGCAGCTTAAATAGCGGGGGGTCAGAGACCCAGTACTTC | CASSLNSGGSETQYF
TRBJ2-2 | TRBD2 | - | TRBV9 | TGTGCCAGCAGCACACTGACTAGCGGGTACACCGGGGAGCTGTTTTTT | CASSTLTSGYTGELFF
TRBJ1-1 | - | - | TRBV30 | TGTGCCTGGAGTACGCCTAAAAACACTGAAGCTTTCTTT | CAWSTPKNTEAFF
TRBJ2-7 | TRBD2 | - | TRBV4-1 | TGCGCCAGCAGCCAGACCTTAGGACTAGTAGACGAGCAGTACTTC | CASSQTLGLVDEQYF
TRBJ1-1 | - | - | TRBV7-8 | TGTGCCAGCAGCTTCGTAGACGGAAACACTGAAGCTTTCTTT | CASSFVDGNTEAFF
TRBJ2-1 | TRBD2 | - | TRBV9 | TGTGCCAGCAGCGTTAAAGTAGCGGGAGGGCCGATAAATGAGCAGTTCTTC | CASSVKVAGGPINEQFF
TRBJ2-5 | TRBD1 | - | TRBV7-6 | TGTGCCAGCAGCTTATGGACAGGGGTGCAAGAGACCCAGTACTTC | CASSLWTGVQETQYF
TRBJ2-1 | - | - | TRBV28 | TGTGCCAGCAGTTTATTTGCGGGAAGCTCCTACAATGAGCAGTTCTTC | CASSLFAGSSYNEQFF
TRBJ1-6 | - | few | TRBV5-6 | TGTGCCAGCACGCGCCCTTCTCGAGTCGCCCTCCACTTT | CASTRPSRVALHF
TRBJ1-1 | - | - | TRBV6-6 | TGTGCCAGCAGTTATGCCGCGGAATGGGCTTTCTTT | CASSYAAEWAFF
TRBJ2-7 | TRBD1 | - | TRBV5-6 | TGTGCCAGCAGCTACGGGACAGGGGACGAGCAGTACTTC | CASSYGTGDEQYF
TRBJ2-7 | - | - | TRBV10-3 | TGTGCCATCAGTGACGCCTCTAGCGCCTCCTCCTACGAGCAGTACTTC | CAISDASSASSYEQYF
TRBJ1-6 | - | - | TRBV9 | TGTGCCAGCAGCGAAGAGGGGATCTATAATTCACCCCTCCACTTT | CASSEEGIYNSPLHF
TRBJ2-7 | - | - | TRBV19 | TGTGCCAGTAGTATACAGGGGACAACCTACGAGCAGTACTTC | CASSIQGTTYEQYF